This T cell receptor (beta chain) was sequenced in a study of cytomegalovirus exposure and HLA in healthy donors. Across the whole study: Genotyping showed roughly 81% of roughly 390 donors falling in the Caucasian-associated ancestry cluster.

Study observations and caveats: A prior analysis recorded that most TCR beta V segments were productive about 87% or about 30% of the time.

Points on this clone: The antigen is undetermined.

It was with 60 Vbeta and 13 Jbeta primers that the PCR ran. Generated by immunoSEQ multiplex PCR, the TCRdb table keeps only in-frame clones and is missing some. The sample records 150,000 to 200,000 clones, around 90% being singletons. The CDR3 length is 14 residues. Germline lookup yields CDR1 SGHRS and CDR2 YFSETQ. Deletions cut 0 bases from V and 1 base from J, with 7 bases between. V is TRBV5-1 and J is TRBJ2-5, with a weak D call TRBD1 (5 bases). Sequencing was performed on PBMCs. This sequence was found in a woman under 30 in good health and CMV-seronegative. The DNA for the CDR3 is TGCGCCAGCAGCTTGGGACAGTTCCAAGAGACCCAGTACTTC. It codes for CASSLGQFQETQYF.